This T cell receptor (beta chain) was retrieved from a study of regulatory T cells in long-lasting Graves disease. iRepertoire HTBI primers and Arm-PCR of CDR3 regions built TCR beta libraries. TCRdb analysed the multiplex PCR reads with MiXCR anew, one entry per CDR3 protein. The data show 350,000 to 500,000 distinct CDR3 sequences, about a sixth seen once. Remarks on this clonotype: Its antigen is unidentified.

Time point of the sample: newly diagnosed GD, antithyroid drugs for less than 3 months. The TCR library was prepared using RNA isolated from PBMCs. Diagnosing Graves' disease relied on the American Thyroid Association guidelines. This CDR3 spans 16 amino acids. Germline V gene data show CDR1 as LGHNA and CDR2 as YNFKEQ. Trimming stripped 0 bases from V and 0 bases from J, with 9 bases between. The study, taken as a whole, reports: It was possible that the small sample size reduced accuracy. TRBV28, TRBJ1-2 and TRBJ2-5 emerged as the favored segments in persistent disease.

These sequences were also reported in another study, on T cells in Graves' hyperthyroidism and ophthalmopathy. From that report: Ophthalmopathy stood apart from stable hyperthyroidism in a 13 V-J model.

The rearrangement links TRBV4-2 to TRBJ2-1; tentatively, D is TRBD2 (5 bases). This TCR was sampled from a woman aged 25 to 39 with Graves disease. Material: peripheral blood mononuclear cells (PBMCs), obtained at new diagnosis, from a patient treated with antithyroid drugs. The CDR3 sequence: CASSQDVSGSYNEQFF. The CDR3 nucleotides read TGTGCCAGCAGCCAAGATGTCAGCGGCTCCTACAATGAGCAGTTCTTC.